Below, one T cell receptor beta chain is given with its context. Its antigen is undetermined. iRepertoire HTBI primers and Arm-PCR of CDR3 regions built TCR beta libraries. TCRdb itself ran the multiplex PCR reads through MiXCR, one entry per CDR3 protein. The repertoire includes approximately 400,000 distinct CDR3 sequences, 20% to 25% of them detected once, and 20% to 25% sits in the top ten. Time point denoted: persistent/refractory GD, antithyroid drugs over 5 years with positive TRAb. RNA from PBMCs was the source of the TCR library. Graves' disease diagnosis was established per American Thyroid Association guidelines. Staff took around 9 milliliters of peripheral blood and put it into EDTA tubes. There are 15 residues in the CDR3. CDR1 and CDR2 (germline): SGHAT, FQNNGV. The ends were cut back, 0 bases at V and 6 bases at J, with 11 bases in the middle. The sample belongs to a study of regulatory T cells in long-lasting Graves disease. Overall study context: Treatment with antithyroid drugs for over 5 years, together with positive TSH receptor antibodies, meant persistent Graves' disease.

Study outcomes and limitations: Fewer public clonotypes were shared by new patients (roughly 910) than by persistent patients (about 2,500).

This chain joins TRBV11-2 and TRBJ2-2; D not resolved. Sequencing used peripheral blood mononuclear cells (PBMCs), obtained when the disease was refractory, from a patient treated with antithyroid drugs. The receptor was isolated from a female donor with Graves disease. CDR3 sequence (DNA): TGTGCCAGCAGCTTAGATCGTATAGTGCCCGGGGAGCTGTTTTTT. Translation gives CASSLDRIVPGELFF.